This T cell receptor (beta chain) was observed in a study of T-cell memory formation after mild COVID-19. Study as a whole: For the most part, TCR clusters were specific to one donor.

cDNA libraries for TCR alpha and TCR beta, carrying sample barcodes and UMIs, came from 5'RACE with constant-segment primers. TCRdb independently ran MiXCR on the 5' RACE reads; one entry per CDR3 protein. The data hold 40,000 to 55,000 distinct CDR3 sequences, with 7.3% observed a single time. J was trimmed by 4 bases and V by 6 bases; bases with no gene match: 7. Germline loops: CDR1 SGHTA, CDR2 FQGNSA. This CDR3 region has 14 residues. This clonotype showed up just a few times. The TCR comes from a man aged 18 to 35 who had mild COVID-19 (a few samples of this study predate the infection). Cell type and time point are not known. The V gene is TRBV7-2, the J gene TRBJ2-5, with 8 bases fitting TRBD1. The sequenced sample was PBMCs or a T cell subset sorted from them (not recorded which). The DNA of the CDR3 is TGTGCCAGCAGGGACGACAGGGGTTCAGAGACCCAGTACTTC. Its translation is CASRDDRGSETQYF. Supplemented by reference TRBV7-2 and TRBJ2-5, the full variable domain reads GAGVSQSPSNKVTEKGKDVELRCDPISGHTALYWYRQSLGQGLEFLIYFQGNSAPDKSGLPSDRFSAERTGGSVSTLTIQRTQQEDSAVYLCASRDDRGSETQYFGPGTRLLVL.